Detailed here is one TCR beta chain. Its target is unknown. The sample is drawn from a study of shared clonotypes between healthy human individuals. Study-level results: As a rule, naive subsets had a larger estimated richness than memory subsets. It was the non-shared clonotypes that had lower generation probabilities than clonotypes shared by all four donors.

In the naive CD8 group, cells lacked CD45RO and were positively selected for CCR7, so terminally differentiated effector memory CD45RA+ cells were left out. The donors were all Caucasian adults (living in Nashville, Tennessee). The ends were cut back, 5 bases at V and 0 bases at J, with 17 bases in the middle. This CDR3 has 16 amino acids. The germline V gene has CDR1 PRHDT and CDR2 FYEKMQ (reference sequence). Generated by immunoSEQ multiplex PCR, the TCRdb table keeps only in-frame clones and is missing some. This sample yields around 650,000 clones, of which roughly 96% are seen a single time; about 0.12% belongs to the top ten.

The sample consisted of naive CD8+ T cells sorted from blood. V and J are TRBV13 and TRBJ2-7, with D possibly TRBD1 on 6 matching bases. This sequence was found in a woman in her thirties in good health. CDR3: CASSQETGRPSYEQYF. The CDR3 DNA is TGTGCCAGCAGCCAGGAAACAGGGCGACCCTCCTACGAGCAGTACTTC.